This T cell receptor (beta chain) was recovered during a study of T cell responses to AZD1222 COVID-19 vaccine. Broader study findings: An increase in Spike-specific TCR breadth and depth was observed after two AZD1222 doses. Spike-spanning, vaccine-associated CD4 TCRs were dominant at 160-218 and 743-854. Scientists sampled the repertoires only once the peak T cell response had passed.

Libraries were prepared by immunoSEQ multiplex PCR; TCRdb keeps only in-frame clonotypes and omits some of them. The sample lists 100,000 to 120,000 clones, around 90% occurring once. The CDR3 runs to 15 residues. Trimming took 1 base from V and 4 from J; bases not matched to a gene: 5. Germline CDR1 and CDR2: SGHVS and FQNEAQ. Timing groups of about 4 and about 12 weeks for second doses were pooled. Comment on this clone: What it binds is unknown.

Sequenced material: peripheral blood, taken 28 days after the second AZD1222 dose. The origin of this receptor is an adult who received the AZD1222 COVID-19 vaccine. This rearrangement joins TRBV7-8 to TRBJ2-7; 9 nucleotides match TRBD1. The CDR3 here is CASSLEGDRVYEQYF. CDR3 sequence (DNA): TGTGCCAGCAGCTTAGAAGGGGACAGGGTATACGAGCAGTACTTC.